This T cell receptor (beta chain) is from a study of T cell changes during pregnancy in multiple sclerosis (dated by TCRdb to the late 2010s). About the investigation overall: In women with multiple sclerosis, the researchers looked at how the T cell repertoire shifted as pregnancy progressed.

Turning to this clone: This clone's antigen is unknown. Qualities for individual bases were not recorded, and no much larger clone is one base off.

Library creation used the immunoSEQ multiplex PCR assay. TCRdb retrieved this table from immuneACCESS and kept in-frame rearrangements only. Not all clones are present; in checked studies, unresolved V genes account for under half, and no reason is known for the remainder. The sample has around 65,000 clones on record, more than 75% of them singletons. The ten largest clonotypes hold roughly 1.4% of the sample. CDR1 and CDR2 (SGHNT, YENEEA) derive from the germline V gene. Trimmed from V: 1 base; trimmed from J: 8 bases; junction bases lacking a gene match: 5. Counted from cysteine to phenylalanine, this CDR3 has 15 amino acids. Left in the record is the CDR3 DNA by itself, 45 bases read in frame from the first base.

This receptor was identified in a female donor in good health, enrolled as a control in a pregnancy study. The specimen comprised peripheral blood, sampled in the third trimester of pregnancy. The rearrangement joined TRBV11-3 to TRBJ2-1; 10 middle bases align to TRBD2. The nucleotides read TGTGCCAGCAGCTTAGGTCTAGCGGGGGTGGATGAGCAGTTCTTC. The encoded protein is CASSLGLAGVDEQFF.